The 29 T cell receptor beta chains in this list originate from one sample, sequenced in a study of OX40 agonist ivuxolimab in advanced cancers. Some clones are missing from TCRdb's copy, which holds only in-frame ones; the method was immunoSEQ multiplex PCR. In the table there are roughly 53,000 clones, 93% of which are singletons. The sequenced sample was CD4+ or CD8+ T cells sorted from blood, obtained in a trial of the OX40 agonist ivuxolimab. These receptors were taken from an adult with an advanced solid tumor such as melanoma, head and neck, liver or kidney cancer.

This chain joins TRBV4-3 and TRBJ2-5; D is possibly TRBD2 (6 bases). Germline loops: CDR1 LGHNA, CDR2 YSLEER. The V and J ends lost 3 bases and 5 bases respectively, with 19 bases between them. The CDR3 has 16 amino acids. The CDR3 DNA is TGCGCCAGCAGCCAGGCGAATTCGGGACTGGGTGAGACCCAGTACTTC. It encodes CASSQANSGLGETQYF.

CDR3 loop: CSVEAQGWETDTQYF. CDR3 sequence (DNA): TGCAGCGTTGAAGCGCAGGGCTGGGAAACAGATACGCAGTATTTT. The genes are TRBV29-1 and TRBJ2-3, with a weak D call TRBD1 (5 bases). The germline V gene encodes CDR1 SQVTM and CDR2 ANQGSEA. V dropped 1 base and J dropped 3 bases, with 14 bases sitting between them. The CDR3 has 15 amino acids.

The rearrangement links TRBV27 to TRBJ2-7, with 9 bases identical to TRBD1. Germline values: CDR1 MNHEY, CDR2 SMNVEV (reference sequence). The junction had 7 bases not matched to a gene; V was cut back by 1 base and J by 3 bases. This CDR3 is 16 amino acids long. CDR3 amino acids: CASSLLVGTGSYEQYF. The CDR3 DNA is TGTGCCAGCAGTTTATTGGTAGGGACAGGGAGCTACGAGCAGTACTTC.

The chain carries TRBV28 and TRBJ2-5; 8 bases fit TRBD2. The germline V gene encodes CDR1 MDHEN and CDR2 SYDVKM. The V and J ends lost 5 bases and 4 bases, in that order; junction bases with no gene match: 12. The CDR3 runs to 16 residues. CDR3 nucleotides: TGTGCCAGCAGTCCGCGGGGAGCGGGAGCGGGAGAGACCCAGTACTTC. Translating it yields CASSPRGAGAGETQYF.

V and J are TRBV7-6 and TRBJ2-2; TRBD2 matches 11 bases. Losses at the gene ends were 3 bases for V and 4 bases for J; bases not matched to a gene: 7. CDR3 length: 17 residues. In germline, CDR1 is SGHVS, CDR2 FNYEAQ. CDR3: CASSFGLAGVSTGELFF. The CDR3 DNA sequence: TGTGCCAGCAGCTTCGGACTAGCGGGTGTCAGCACCGGGGAGCTGTTTTTT.

The genes are TRBV15 and TRBJ2-7, with TRBD2 as a possible D gene (6 bases). Germline V CDR1 and CDR2: LNHNV, YYDKDF (reference sequence). The CDR3 is made up of 17 amino acids. The V end was cut by 1 base, the J end by 1 base, with 17 bases between. The CDR3 nucleotides are TGTGCCACCAGCAGAGGGTTTGGAGGGGCAGATTCCTACGAGCAGTACTTC. Translated, it gives CATSRGFGGADSYEQYF.

V usage is TRBV7-9 and J usage is TRBJ1-5; 10 bases agree with TRBD1. The CDR3 extends over 15 amino acids. V shed 5 bases and J 2 bases; nucleotides not matched to a gene: 3. Germline lookup yields CDR1 SEHNR and CDR2 FQNEAQ (reference sequence). The CDR3 region is CASSRQGAGNQPQHF. DNA for the CDR3: TGTGCCAGCAGCCGACAGGGGGCCGGCAATCAGCCCCAGCATTTT.

V and J are TRBV4-3 and TRBJ2-2; D is unclear. The ends were cut back, 0 bases at V and 2 bases at J, with 7 bases in the middle. The CDR3 covers 15 residues. Germline V gene lookup returns CDR1 LGHNA and CDR2 YSLEER. The CDR3 DNA is TGCGCCAGCAGCCAAGACCAGGTTAACACCGGGGAGCTGTTTTTT. It translates to CASSQDQVNTGELFF.

This clone has just one count. The chain is built from TRBV15 and TRBJ1-5, with D maybe TRBD1 (5 bases). Trimming cost V 0 bases and J 4 bases, with 19 bases left between them. Germline V gene data show CDR1 as LNHNV and CDR2 as YYDKDF (reference sequence). The CDR3 is made up of 18 amino acids. CDR3 amino acids: CATSRDAWVPGGNQPQHF. CDR3 coding DNA: TGTGCCACCAGCAGAGACGCTTGGGTCCCGGGGGGTAATCAGCCCCAGCATTTT.

The chain carries TRBV15 and TRBJ1-6, with D possibly TRBD1 on 5 matching bases. This CDR3 has 14 residues. Trimming removed 0 bases from V and 6 bases from J, with 6 bases in between. Germline-derived CDR1 and CDR2 are LNHNV and YYDKDF (reference sequence). CDR3 sequence reads: CATSRDGGNSPLHF. CDR3 bases: TGTGCCACCAGCAGAGATGGGGGTAATTCACCCCTCCACTTT.

The rearrangement uses TRBV9 and TRBJ2-5, with D unclear. V lost 0 bases and J lost 1, with 4 bases in between. Per the germline V gene, CDR1 is SGDLS and CDR2 is YYNGEE. The CDR3 is 13 amino acids. The CDR3 sequence: CASSVASQETQYF. CDR3 in DNA: TGTGCCAGCAGCGTAGCCTCCCAAGAGACCCAGTACTTC.

The chain employs TRBV6-6 and TRBJ2-2; perhaps TRBD2 as D (6 bases). Germline values: CDR1 MNHNY, CDR2 SVGAGI (reference sequence). The CDR3 sequence is 15 residues long. The V end was cut by 2 bases, the J end by 6 bases, with 13 bases between. CDR3 sequence reads: CASSYERVYSGELFF. The CDR3 coding sequence is TGTGCCAGCAGTTACGAGCGGGTATATTCCGGGGAGCTGTTTTTT.

This chain links TRBV5-8 with TRBJ2-7, with D perhaps TRBD1 or TRBD2 (5 bases each). The germline gives CDR1 SGHTS, CDR2 YDEGEE. V lost 3 bases and J lost 4, with 17 bases in between. CDR3 length: 15 residues. The CDR3, as DNA: TGTGCCAGCAGCTCTTTGGGGGAAGTCTCTTACGAGCAGTACTTC. As protein: CASSSLGEVSYEQYF.

This rearrangement joins TRBV4-2 to TRBJ2-1; unclear D gene. This CDR3 has 18 residues. Trimming took off 0 bases at V and 0 bases at J, with 15 bases between the two ends. Germline loops: CDR1 LGHNA, CDR2 YNFKEQ. CDR3 coding DNA: TGTGCCAGCAGCCAAGATGGGCTAAGGCGTAGCTCCTACAATGAGCAGTTCTTC. Its translation: CASSQDGLRRSSYNEQFF.

The chain combines TRBV28 with TRBJ2-3; 9 nucleotides line up with TRBD2. The CDR3 is 17 residues long. Trimming removed 3 bases from V and 0 bases from J; junction bases left unmatched: 7. Germline values: CDR1 MDHEN, CDR2 SYDVKM. DNA for the CDR3: TGTGCCAGCAGTTTCCCGACTAGCGGCCCTAGCACAGATACGCAGTATTTT. Protein product: CASSFPTSGPSTDTQYF.

The chain recombines TRBV6-6 with TRBJ2-1, with D perhaps assigned TRBD1 or TRBD2 (5 bases each). Germline values: CDR1 MNHNY, CDR2 SVGAGI (reference sequence). The CDR3 has 16 residues. Trimming removed 7 bases at V and 0 bases at J, with 16 bases between. The CDR3 here is CASTQRGGPSYNEQFF. CDR3 in DNA: TGTGCCAGCACCCAACGGGGCGGTCCCTCCTACAATGAGCAGTTCTTC.

This clone has just a few counts. The rearrangement joins TRBV10-3 to TRBJ2-5, with D possibly matching TRBD1 (6 bases). Germline loops: CDR1 ENHRY, CDR2 SYGVKD. The CDR3 has 15 amino acids. Trimming cost V 3 bases and J 2 bases, with 13 bases left between them. The CDR3 region is CAISDPGAFQETQYF. CDR3 sequence (DNA): TGTGCCATCAGTGACCCAGGGGCCTTTCAAGAGACCCAGTACTTC.

This sequence joins TRBV29-1 and TRBJ1-2, with no clear D. Trimming shortened V by 6 bases and J by 9 bases, and 14 bases separated the two germline ends. The CDR3 is 11 amino acids. In germline, CDR1 is SQVTM, CDR2 ANQGSEA. The CDR3 loop is CSVLIGSSYTF. CDR3 bases: TGCAGCGTGTTGATAGGGAGTAGCTACACCTTC.

The rearrangement joins TRBV7-9 to TRBJ1-3; D might be TRBD1 (5 bases). The CDR3 runs 12 residues. Germline V gives CDR1 SEHNR, CDR2 FQNEAQ (reference sequence). The V end lost 5 bases, the J end lost 8 bases, and 10 bases lay between the germline ends. This CDR3 reads CASSPGGYTIYF. CDR3 sequence (DNA): TGTGCCAGCAGCCCCGGGGGTTACACCATATATTTT.

The CDR3 sequence is CASSPEANYGYTF. CDR3 DNA: TGTGCCAGCAGTCCGGAGGCTAACTATGGCTACACCTTC. This sequence joins TRBV27 and TRBJ1-2; D is unclear. The CDR3 runs to 13 residues. The germline V and J ends were trimmed by 5 bases and 0 bases, with 7 bases remaining between them. Germline lookup yields CDR1 MNHEY and CDR2 SMNVEV (reference sequence).

This chain joins TRBV4-3 and TRBJ2-3; TRBD2 matches 13 bases. The germline CDR1 and CDR2 sequences are LGHNA and YSLEER. This CDR3 comprises 22 residues. V shed 0 bases and J 2 bases; nucleotides not matched to a gene: 17. The CDR3 sequence is CASSQEGTGTSGITPFTDTQYF. CDR3 bases: TGCGCCAGCAGCCAAGAAGGTACGGGGACTAGCGGGATCACACCCTTCACAGATACGCAGTATTTT.

The V and J genes are TRBV19 and TRBJ1-2; D unclear. Germline CDR1 LNHDA, CDR2 SQIVND (reference sequence). V was pared by 2 bases and J by 5 bases, with 12 bases between. This CDR3 is 14 amino acids long. The CDR3 sequence is CASSISQGLYGYTF. In DNA form, the CDR3 reads TGTGCCAGTAGTATATCTCAAGGATTATATGGCTACACCTTC.

The chain is built from TRBV11-2 and TRBJ2-5, with D possibly matching TRBD2 (5 bases). Trimming removed 2 bases at V and 8 bases at J, with 12 bases between. The CDR3 covers 13 residues. The germline V gene has CDR1 SGHAT and CDR2 FQNNGV. The CDR3 reads CASSLSPGRTQYF. CDR3 in DNA: TGTGCCAGCAGCTTAAGTCCTGGGAGAACCCAGTACTTC.

This clone occurred once. This chain joins TRBV4-3 and TRBJ1-1, with 12 bases that match TRBD1. In germline, CDR1 is LGHNA, CDR2 YSLEER. The CDR3 is 14 residues long. J lost 8 bases, V lost 3 bases, and 4 bases had no gene match. The CDR3 region has the DNA TGCGCCAGCAGCCAGGGGACAGGGGGCAAGGAAGCTTTCTTT. Amino acid sequence: CASSQGTGGKEAFF.

The V gene is TRBV28, the J gene TRBJ1-1, with D hard to call. CDR3 length equals 15 residues. Trimming removed 3 bases from V and 8 bases from J, with 19 bases in between. From germline, CDR1 is MDHEN and CDR2 SYDVKM. CDR3 DNA: TGTGCCAGCAGTTTTCTGGGTTCTGGTGGCCTGGAAGCTTTCTTT. This encodes CASSFLGSGGLEAFF.

The chain has TRBV28 and TRBJ2-7; possibly TRBD2 for D (6 bases). Germline CDR1 is MDHEN and CDR2 is SYDVKM. CDR3 length: 14 residues. Trimming left V 2 bases short and J 2 bases short, with 10 bases between. CDR3 protein: CASSLMGGAYEQYF. CDR3 sequence (DNA): TGTGCCAGCAGTTTAATGGGGGGAGCCTACGAGCAGTACTTC.

The chain couples TRBV28 to TRBJ2-1, with D unclear. Trimming took 2 bases from V and 3 from J, leaving 11 bases between them. The CDR3 runs 15 residues. CDR1 and CDR2 from the germline V gene are MDHEN and SYDVKM. CDR3 DNA: TGTGCCAGCAGTTTACTTCAACGCTTCTACAATGAGCAGTTCTTC. Translating it yields CASSLLQRFYNEQFF.

V and J are TRBV4-1 and TRBJ1-5; no clear D. CDR3 length equals 15 residues. The V end lost 0 bases, the J end lost 4 bases, and 10 bases lay between the germline ends. In germline, CDR1 is MGHRA, CDR2 YSYEKL. CDR3 nucleotide sequence: TGCGCCAGCAGCCAAGATGAGGGTTGGAATCAGCCCCAGCATTTT. The encoded protein is CASSQDEGWNQPQHF.

This clone has a single count. The chain combines TRBV2 with TRBJ2-1; no firm D call. V lost 6 bases and J 3 bases, leaving 6 bases between the germline ends. Looked up from germline, CDR1 is SNHLY and CDR2 is FYNNEI. The CDR3 totals 12 residues. Here the CDR3 reads CASRGYYNEQFF. Written as DNA, the CDR3 is TGTGCCAGCAGGGGGTACTACAATGAGCAGTTCTTC.